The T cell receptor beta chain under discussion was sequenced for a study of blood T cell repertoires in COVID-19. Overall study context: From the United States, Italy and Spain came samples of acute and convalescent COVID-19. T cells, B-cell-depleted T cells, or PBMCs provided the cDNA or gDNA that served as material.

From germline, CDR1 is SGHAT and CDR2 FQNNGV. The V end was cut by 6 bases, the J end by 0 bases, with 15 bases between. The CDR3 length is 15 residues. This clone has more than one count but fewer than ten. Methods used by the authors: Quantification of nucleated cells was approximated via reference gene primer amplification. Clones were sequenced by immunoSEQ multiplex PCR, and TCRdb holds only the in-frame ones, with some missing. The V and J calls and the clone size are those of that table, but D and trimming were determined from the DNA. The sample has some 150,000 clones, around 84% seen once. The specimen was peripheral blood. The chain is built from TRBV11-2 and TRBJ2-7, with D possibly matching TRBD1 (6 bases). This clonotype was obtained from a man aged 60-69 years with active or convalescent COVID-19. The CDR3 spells CASSIDRSPSYEQYF. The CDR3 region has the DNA TGTGCCAGCAGTATTGACAGGAGCCCCTCCTACGAGCAGTACTTC.